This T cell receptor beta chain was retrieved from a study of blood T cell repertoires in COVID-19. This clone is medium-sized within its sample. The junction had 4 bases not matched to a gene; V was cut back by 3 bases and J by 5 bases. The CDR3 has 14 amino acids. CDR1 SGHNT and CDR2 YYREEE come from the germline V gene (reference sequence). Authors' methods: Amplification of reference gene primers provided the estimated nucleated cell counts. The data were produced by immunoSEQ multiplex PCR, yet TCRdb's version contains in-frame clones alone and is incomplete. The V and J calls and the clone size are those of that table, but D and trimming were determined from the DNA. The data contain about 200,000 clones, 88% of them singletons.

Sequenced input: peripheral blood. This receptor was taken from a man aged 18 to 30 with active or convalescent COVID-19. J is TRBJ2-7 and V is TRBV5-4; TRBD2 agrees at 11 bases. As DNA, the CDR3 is TGTGCCAGCAGCTACACTAGCGGGAGTCACGAGCAGTACTTC. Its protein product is CASSYTSGSHEQYF.